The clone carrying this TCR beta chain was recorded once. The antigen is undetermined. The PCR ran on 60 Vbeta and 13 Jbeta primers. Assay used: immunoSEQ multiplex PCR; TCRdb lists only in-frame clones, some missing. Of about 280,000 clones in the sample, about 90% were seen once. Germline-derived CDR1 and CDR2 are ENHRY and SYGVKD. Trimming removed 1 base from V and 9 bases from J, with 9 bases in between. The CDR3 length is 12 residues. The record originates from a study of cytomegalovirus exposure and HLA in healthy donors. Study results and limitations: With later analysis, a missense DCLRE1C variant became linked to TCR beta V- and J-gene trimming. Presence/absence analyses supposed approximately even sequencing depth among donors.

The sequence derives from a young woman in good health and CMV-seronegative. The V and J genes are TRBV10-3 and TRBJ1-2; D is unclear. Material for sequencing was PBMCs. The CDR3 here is CAISEFRGSYTF. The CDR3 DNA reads TGTGCCATCAGTGAGTTCCGAGGAAGCTACACCTTC.